A selection of T cell receptor beta chains follows, all from one sample in a study of Graves' ophthalmopathy and Graves' hyperthyroidism. TCRdb processed the multiplex PCR reads anew with MiXCR; each CDR3 protein has one entry. The table shows 350,000 to 400,000 distinct CDR3 sequences, with 15% occurring only once. Sequenced: peripheral blood. These receptors came from a woman under 30 with stable Graves' hyperthyroidism. The CDR3 runs from the conserved cysteine through the conserved F or W. A D gene is named only where the DNA matches it firmly. Clone size appears in some rows only: once, few, many, or a class for an expanded clone.

>few|TRBV3-1|NA|TRBJ1-5
CASSQVGLNQPQHF
TGTGCCAGCAGCCAAGTGGGTCTGAATCAGCCCCAGCATTTT
>many|TRBV29-1|TRBD1|TRBJ1-2
CSVDDRGDNYGYTF
TGCAGCGTTGATGACAGGGGGGATAACTATGGCTACACCTTC
>NA|TRBV29-1|NA|TRBJ2-5
CSVDTGSAETQYF
TGCAGCGTTGACACGGGGTCGGCCGAGACCCAGTACTTC
>many|TRBV10-3|NA|TRBJ1-1
CAISESKGEAFF
TGTGCCATCAGTGAGTCTAAGGGTGAAGCTTTCTTT
>NA|TRBV12-3/TRBV12-4|NA|TRBJ2-7
CASSLMDRRTTSYEQYF
TGTGCCAGCAGTTTAATGGACAGGAGGACTACTTCCTACGAGCAGTACTTC
>many|TRBV12-3/TRBV12-4|NA|TRBJ1-6
CASSRRETNSPLHF
TGTGCCAGCAGCCGCAGGGAGACCAATTCACCCCTCCACTTT
>many|TRBV7-8|NA|TRBJ1-1
CASSHGRAATDTEAFF
TGTGCCAGCAGCCATGGGCGGGCGGCGACGGACACTGAAGCTTTCTTT
>many|TRBV19|TRBD1|TRBJ1-6
CASSMIGQGNSPLHF
TGTGCCAGTAGTATGATAGGACAGGGTAATTCACCCCTCCACTTT
>NA|TRBV11-2|NA|TRBJ2-7
CASSLLIGLRVGTSYEQYF
TGTGCCAGCAGCTTACTCATTGGACTACGGGTGGGGACTTCCTACGAGCAGTACTTC
>few|TRBV4-1|NA|TRBJ2-2
CASSQDQGGGTGELFF
TGCGCCAGCAGCCAAGATCAGGGGGGGGGCACCGGGGAGCTGTTTTTT
>many|TRBV7-8|TRBD1|TRBJ1-2
CASSLGDRAYGYTF
TGTGCCAGCAGCTTAGGAGACAGGGCCTATGGCTACACCTTC
>many|TRBV27|NA|TRBJ1-6
CASSAHWLEGVNSPLHF
TGTGCCAGCAGTGCCCATTGGCTGGAGGGGGTGAATTCACCCCTCCACTTT
>few|TRBV18|NA|TRBJ1-1
CASSLSLTGTEAFF
TGTGCCAGCTCACTCTCCCTGACAGGCACTGAAGCTTTCTTT
>NA|TRBV3-1|TRBD2|TRBJ2-2
CASSLGTSWAGELFF
TGTGCCAGCAGCTTGGGGACTAGCTGGGCCGGGGAGCTGTTTTTT
>many|TRBV7-9|NA|TRBJ1-1
CASSSANSNTEAFF
TGTGCCAGCAGCTCAGCCAACTCGAACACTGAAGCTTTCTTT
>many|TRBV15|NA|TRBJ1-2
CATSRDKEGGYGYTF
TGTGCCACCAGCAGAGATAAGGAGGGTGGCTATGGCTACACCTTC
>many|TRBV6-2/TRBV6-3|NA|TRBJ1-5
CASSLGGGVNQPQHF
TGTGCCAGCAGTTTGGGCGGGGGAGTCAATCAGCCCCAGCATTTT
>many|TRBV6-1|NA|TRBJ1-1
CAIRRDTTNTEAFF
TGTGCCATCAGACGGGACACCACGAACACTGAAGCTTTCTTT
>NA|TRBV20-1|TRBD1|TRBJ2-7
CSARGTAYEQYF
TGCAGTGCCCGAGGGACAGCCTACGAGCAGTACTTC
>NA|TRBV12-3/TRBV12-4|NA|TRBJ1-2
CASRLTGFEDGYTF
TGTGCCAGCAGGTTAACAGGGTTCGAGGATGGCTACACCTTC
>many|TRBV12-3/TRBV12-4|NA|TRBJ2-2
CASSLSSGTGELFF
TGTGCCAGCAGTTTATCTTCGGGGACCGGGGAGCTGTTTTTT
>many|TRBV7-8|NA|TRBJ1-1
CASSFRFRTARDTEAFF
TGTGCCAGCAGCTTTAGATTCAGAACGGCCCGGGACACTGAAGCTTTCTTT
>many|TRBV7-2|NA|TRBJ1-2
CASSLIQGNYGYTF
TGTGCCAGCAGCTTAATTCAGGGAAACTATGGCTACACCTTC
>NA|TRBV11-2|TRBD1|TRBJ2-7
CASLGAGQGVYEQYF
TGTGCCAGCCTAGGCGCGGGACAGGGGGTTTACGAGCAGTACTTC